These T cell receptor beta chains were read from a single sample in a study of OX40 agonist ivuxolimab in advanced cancers. Profiling relied on immunoSEQ multiplex PCR, and the TCRdb table lists in-frame clones only, not all of them. Of about 52,000 clones listed, under 95% were seen once; the top ten hold roughly 12%. Sequencing was performed on CD4+ or CD8+ T cells sorted from blood, taken in a trial of the OX40 agonist ivuxolimab. These receptors were obtained from an adult with an advanced solid tumor such as melanoma, head and neck, liver or kidney cancer. Both conserved end residues are part of each CDR3. The order of the fields is D gene, clone size, V gene, J gene, CDR3 protein, CDR3 DNA. The D gene is left open where the match is weak. Size values are once, few and many counts, or a class for expanded clones, and some rows have none.

d_call: .
clone_size: .
v_call: TRBV9
j_call: TRBJ1-1
cdr3_aa: CASSVGTGNTEAFF
cdr3_nt: TGTGCCAGCAGCGTAGGGACGGGGAACACTGAAGCTTTCTTT

d_call: .
clone_size: .
v_call: TRBV2
j_call: TRBJ1-1
cdr3_aa: CASSFGGPEAFF
cdr3_nt: TGTGCCAGCAGTTTTGGGGGACCTGAAGCTTTCTTT

d_call: .
clone_size: .
v_call: TRBV9
j_call: TRBJ1-2
cdr3_aa: CASSSHLHSGSHGYTF
cdr3_nt: TGTGCCAGCAGCTCCCACCTCCATTCAGGGAGTCATGGCTACACCTTC

d_call: .
clone_size: .
v_call: TRBV10-2
j_call: TRBJ2-7
cdr3_aa: CASSESSVIKYEQYF
cdr3_nt: TGCGCCAGCAGTGAGTCGTCCGTGATTAAGTACGAGCAGTACTTC

d_call: .
clone_size: .
v_call: TRBV21-1
j_call: TRBJ2-7
cdr3_aa: CARKNLQDPYEQYF
cdr3_nt: TGTGCCAGGAAAAATTTACAGGACCCCTACGAGCAGTACTTC

d_call: TRBD2
clone_size: .
v_call: TRBV7-9
j_call: TRBJ2-7
cdr3_aa: CASSLDGVGGYEQYF
cdr3_nt: TGTGCCAGCAGCTTAGACGGGGTGGGAGGGTACGAGCAGTACTTC

d_call: TRBD1
clone_size: .
v_call: TRBV28
j_call: TRBJ2-7
cdr3_aa: CASSGGDRVHTYEQYF
cdr3_nt: TGTGCCAGCAGTGGGGGGGACAGGGTCCACACCTACGAGCAGTACTTC

d_call: TRBD2
clone_size: .
v_call: TRBV7-3
j_call: TRBJ2-3
cdr3_aa: CASSISSGSRDTQYF
cdr3_nt: TGTGCCAGCAGCATTTCTAGCGGGAGCAGAGATACGCAGTATTTT

d_call: TRBD2
clone_size: .
v_call: TRBV7-8
j_call: TRBJ2-7
cdr3_aa: CASSMGLAGGFYEQYF
cdr3_nt: TGTGCCAGCAGCATGGGACTAGCGGGAGGCTTCTACGAGCAGTACTTC

d_call: .
clone_size: .
v_call: TRBV2
j_call: TRBJ1-2
cdr3_aa: CASRGVGYTF
cdr3_nt: TGTGCCAGCAGGGGGGTGGGCTACACCTTC

d_call: .
clone_size: once
v_call: TRBV5-4
j_call: TRBJ2-2
cdr3_aa: CASSSQGANTGELFF
cdr3_nt: TGTGCCAGCAGCTCCCAAGGGGCGAACACCGGGGAGCTGTTTTTT

d_call: .
clone_size: .
v_call: TRBV29-1
j_call: TRBJ2-7
cdr3_aa: CSVRDNYEQYF
cdr3_nt: TGCAGCGTTCGGGACAACTACGAGCAGTACTTC

d_call: TRBD2
clone_size: .
v_call: TRBV9
j_call: TRBJ2-3
cdr3_aa: CASSKSGGSVGDTQYF
cdr3_nt: TGTGCCAGCAGCAAAAGCGGGGGGAGTGTTGGGGATACGCAGTATTTT

d_call: TRBD2
clone_size: .
v_call: TRBV19
j_call: TRBJ2-1
cdr3_aa: CASSRTSGSGEQFF
cdr3_nt: TGTGCCAGTAGCAGGACTAGCGGGAGCGGTGAGCAGTTCTTC

d_call: .
clone_size: .
v_call: TRBV7-9
j_call: TRBJ2-1
cdr3_aa: CASSLSLNEQFF
cdr3_nt: TGTGCCAGCAGCTTAAGCCTGAATGAGCAGTTCTTC

d_call: .
clone_size: .
v_call: TRBV27
j_call: TRBJ2-7
cdr3_aa: CASSSGSYEQYF
cdr3_nt: TGTGCCAGCAGCTCGGGCTCCTACGAGCAGTACTTC

d_call: .
clone_size: .
v_call: TRBV13
j_call: TRBJ2-3
cdr3_aa: CASRRVFASTDTQYF
cdr3_nt: TGTGCCAGCAGACGGGTTTTCGCTAGCACAGATACGCAGTATTTT